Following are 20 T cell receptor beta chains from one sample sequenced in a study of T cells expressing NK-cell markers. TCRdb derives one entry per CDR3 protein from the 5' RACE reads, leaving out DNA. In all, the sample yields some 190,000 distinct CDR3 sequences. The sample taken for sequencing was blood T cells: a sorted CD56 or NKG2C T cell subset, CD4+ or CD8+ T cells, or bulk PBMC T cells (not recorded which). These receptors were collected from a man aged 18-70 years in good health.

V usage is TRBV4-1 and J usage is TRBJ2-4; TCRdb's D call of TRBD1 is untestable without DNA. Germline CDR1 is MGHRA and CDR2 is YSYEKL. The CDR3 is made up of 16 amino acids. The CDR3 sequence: CASSPRDRGAKNIQYF.

This CDR3 reads CASSPPSGSYEQYF. The rearrangement uses TRBV6-2 or TRBV6-3 and TRBJ2-7; TCRdb outputs TRBD2, but without DNA this stays unchecked. Germline V CDR1 and CDR2: MNHEY, SVGEGT. This CDR3 comprises 14 residues.

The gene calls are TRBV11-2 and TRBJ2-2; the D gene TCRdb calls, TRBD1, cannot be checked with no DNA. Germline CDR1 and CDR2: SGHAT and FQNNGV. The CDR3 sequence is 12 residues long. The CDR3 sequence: CASRGDSGELFF.

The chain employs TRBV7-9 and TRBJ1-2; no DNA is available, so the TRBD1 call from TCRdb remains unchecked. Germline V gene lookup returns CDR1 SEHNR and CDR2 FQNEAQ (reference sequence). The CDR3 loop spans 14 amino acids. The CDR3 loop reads CASSLVGASDGYTF.

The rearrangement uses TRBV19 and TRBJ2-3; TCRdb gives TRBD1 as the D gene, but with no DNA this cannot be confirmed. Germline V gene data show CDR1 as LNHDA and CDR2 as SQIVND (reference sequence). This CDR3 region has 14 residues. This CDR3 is CASSPGWGTDTQYF.

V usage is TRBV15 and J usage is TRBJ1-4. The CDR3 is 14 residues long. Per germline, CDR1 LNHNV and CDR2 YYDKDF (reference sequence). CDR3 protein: CATSRNGFNEKLFF.

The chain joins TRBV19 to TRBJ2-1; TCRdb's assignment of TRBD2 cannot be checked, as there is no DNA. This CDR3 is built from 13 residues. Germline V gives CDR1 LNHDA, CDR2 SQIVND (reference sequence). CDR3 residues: CASSILGLSEQFF.

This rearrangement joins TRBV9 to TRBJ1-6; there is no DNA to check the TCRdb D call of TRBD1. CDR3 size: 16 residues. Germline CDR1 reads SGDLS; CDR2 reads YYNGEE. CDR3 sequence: CASSPGQGRINSPLHF. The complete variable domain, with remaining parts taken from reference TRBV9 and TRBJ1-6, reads DSGVTQTPKHLITATGQRVTLRCSPRSGDLSVYWYQQSLDQGLQFLIQYYNGEERAKGNILERFSAQQFPDLHSELNLSSLELGDSALYFCASSPGQGRINSPLHFGNGTRLTVT.

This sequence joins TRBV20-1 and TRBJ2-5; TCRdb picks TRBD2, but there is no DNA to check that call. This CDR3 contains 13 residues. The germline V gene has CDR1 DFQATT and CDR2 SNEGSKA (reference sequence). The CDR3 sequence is CSALDAGGETQYF.

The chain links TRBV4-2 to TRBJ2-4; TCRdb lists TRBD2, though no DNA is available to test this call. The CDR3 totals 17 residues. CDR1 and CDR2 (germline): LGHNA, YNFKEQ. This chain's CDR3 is CASSPLTSGLTGGIQYF.

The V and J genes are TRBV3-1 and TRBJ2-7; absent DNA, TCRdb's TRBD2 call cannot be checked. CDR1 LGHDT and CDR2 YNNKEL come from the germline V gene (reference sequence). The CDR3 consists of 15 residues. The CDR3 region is CASSPYVSGGYEQYF.

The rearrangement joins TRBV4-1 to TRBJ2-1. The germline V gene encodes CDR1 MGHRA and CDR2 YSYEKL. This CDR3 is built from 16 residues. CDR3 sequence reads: CASSLFPQSSYNEQFF.

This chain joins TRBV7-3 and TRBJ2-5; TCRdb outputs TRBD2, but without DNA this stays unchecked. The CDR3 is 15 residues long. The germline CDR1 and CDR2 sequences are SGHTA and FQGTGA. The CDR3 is CASSLLAGFAETQYF.

This CDR3 reads CAWSQTAGRAEAFF. The chain has TRBV30 and TRBJ1-1. Germline V gene lookup returns CDR1 GTSNPN and CDR2 SVGIG (reference sequence). This CDR3 is built from 14 residues.

The CDR3: CASRQTGSNQPQHF. This rearrangement joins TRBV19 to TRBJ1-5; the D call of TRBD1 rests on TCRdb alone, since no DNA is present to check it. The length of the CDR3 is 14 residues. CDR1 and CDR2 (germline): LNHDA, SQIVND (reference sequence).

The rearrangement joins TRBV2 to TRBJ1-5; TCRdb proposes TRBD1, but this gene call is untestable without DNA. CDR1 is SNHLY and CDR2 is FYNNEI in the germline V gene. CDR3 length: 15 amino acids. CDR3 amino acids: CASSEWQGAGQPQHF. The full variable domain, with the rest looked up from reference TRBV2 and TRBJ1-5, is EPEVTQTPSHQVTQMGQEVILRCVPISNHLYFYWYRQILGQKVEFLVSFYNNEISEKSEIFDDQFSVERPDGSNFTLKIRSTKLEDSAMYFCASSEWQGAGQPQHFGDGTRLSIL.

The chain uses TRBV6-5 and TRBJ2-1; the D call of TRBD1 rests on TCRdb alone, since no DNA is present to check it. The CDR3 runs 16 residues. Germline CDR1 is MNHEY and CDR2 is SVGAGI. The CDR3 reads CASSYSTRGAYNEQFF.

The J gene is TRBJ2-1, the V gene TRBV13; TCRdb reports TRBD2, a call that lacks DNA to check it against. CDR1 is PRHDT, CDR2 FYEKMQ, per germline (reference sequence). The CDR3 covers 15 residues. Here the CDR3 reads CASSRGDSQGNEQFF. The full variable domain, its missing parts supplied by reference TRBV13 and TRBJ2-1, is AAGVIQSPRHLIKEKRETATLKCYPIPRHDTVYWYQQGPGQDPQFLISFYEKMQSDKGSIPDRFSAQQFSDYHSELNMSSLELGDSALYFCASSRGDSQGNEQFFGPGTRLTVL.

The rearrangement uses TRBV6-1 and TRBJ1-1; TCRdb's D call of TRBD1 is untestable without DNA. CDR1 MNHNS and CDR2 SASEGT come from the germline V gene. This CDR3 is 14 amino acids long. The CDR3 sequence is CASSRRDTYTEAFF.

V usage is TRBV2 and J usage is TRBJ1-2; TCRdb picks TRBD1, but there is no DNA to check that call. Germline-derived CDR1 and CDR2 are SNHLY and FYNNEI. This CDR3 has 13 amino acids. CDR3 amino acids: CASSSLQGEGYTF. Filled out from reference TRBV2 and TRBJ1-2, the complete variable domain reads EPEVTQTPSHQVTQMGQEVILRCVPISNHLYFYWYRQILGQKVEFLVSFYNNEISEKSEIFDDQFSVERPDGSNFTLKIRSTKLEDSAMYFCASSSLQGEGYTFGSGTRLTVV.